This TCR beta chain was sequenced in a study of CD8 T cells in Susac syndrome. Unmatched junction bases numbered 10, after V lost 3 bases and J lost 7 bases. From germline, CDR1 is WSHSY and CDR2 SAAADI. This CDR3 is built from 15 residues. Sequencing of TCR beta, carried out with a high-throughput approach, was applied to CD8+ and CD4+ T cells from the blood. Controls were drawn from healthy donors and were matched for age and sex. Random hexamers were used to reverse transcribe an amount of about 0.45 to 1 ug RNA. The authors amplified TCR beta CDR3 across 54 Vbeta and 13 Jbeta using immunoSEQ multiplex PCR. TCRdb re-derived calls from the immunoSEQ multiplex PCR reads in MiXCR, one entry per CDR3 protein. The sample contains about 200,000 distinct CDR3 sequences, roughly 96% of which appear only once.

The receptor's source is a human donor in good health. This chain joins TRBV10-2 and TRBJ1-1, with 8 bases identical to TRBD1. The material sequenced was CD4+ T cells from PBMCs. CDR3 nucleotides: TGCGCCAGCAGTGATATTCGCAGGGGGCATGATGAAGCTTTCTTT. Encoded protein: CASSDIRRGHDEAFF.